These 21 T cell receptor beta chains were all obtained from the same sample, sequenced in a study of blood T cell repertoires in COVID-19 (dated by TCRdb to 2018 to 2020). The library was prepared using the immunoSEQ multiplex PCR assay. TCRdb retrieved this table from immuneACCESS and kept in-frame rearrangements only. Not all clones are present; in checked studies, unresolved V genes account for under half, and no reason is known for the remainder. The sample table lists 200,000 or so clones, around three quarters of them with a count of one. The ten largest clones take up roughly 6% of the sample. The specimen sequenced was peripheral blood. The receptors stem from a woman aged 70-85 years with acute or convalescent COVID-19.

The chain couples TRBV5-1 to TRBJ2-7, with 11 nucleotides matching TRBD2. The V gene end was trimmed by 1 base and the J gene end by 2 bases; junction bases not matched to a gene: 5. CDR1 is SGHRS, CDR2 YFSETQ, per germline. The CDR3 spans 16 residues. For the CDR3, the DNA is TGCGCCAGCAGCTTGTATGGGACTAGCGGAACCTACGAGCAGTACTTC. This encodes CASSLYGTSGTYEQYF.

This chain uses TRBV29-1 with TRBJ2-7; 8 bases map to TRBD1. This CDR3 comprises 14 residues. V dropped 4 bases and J dropped 5; count of bases not matched to a gene: 10. Germline V lookup: CDR1 SQVTM, CDR2 ANQGSEA. CDR3 sequence reads: CSVGQGAPVNEQYF. The DNA for the CDR3 is TGCAGCGTTGGCCAGGGGGCGCCGGTAAACGAGCAGTACTTC.

This chain connects TRBV2 to TRBJ2-2; 9 positions match TRBD2. The CDR3 has 15 amino acids. Germline trimming cut 3 bases from V and 6 bases from J; bases unmatched to any gene: 5. Looked up from germline, CDR1 is SNHLY and CDR2 is FYNNEI. The CDR3 coding sequence is TGTGCCAGCAGTGAGGCTAGCGGGATGGCCGGGGAGCTGTTTTTT. Translating it yields CASSEASGMAGELFF. Based on the CDR3 plus reference TRBV2 and TRBJ2-2, the full variable domain is EPEVTQTPSHQVTQMGQEVILRCVPISNHLYFYWYRQILGQKVEFLVSFYNNEISEKSEIFDDQFSVERPDGSNFTLKIRSTKLEDSAMYFCASSEASGMAGELFFGEGSRLTVL.

The chain employs TRBV30 and TRBJ2-7; 12 nucleotides align to TRBD1. The CDR3 spans 14 residues. With 3 bases clipped from V and 6 bases from J, the junction kept 6 bases outside the gene matches. CDR1 is GTSNPN, CDR2 SVGIG, per germline (reference sequence). CDR3 in amino acids: CAWSRGTGGFEQYF. CDR3 in DNA: TGTGCCTGGAGCCGAGGGACAGGGGGCTTCGAGCAGTACTTC.

This clone was found once. The J gene is TRBJ1-2, the V gene TRBV28; tentatively, D is TRBD1 (5 bases). V dropped 3 bases and J dropped 0 bases, with 11 bases sitting between them. CDR3 length: 15 residues. Germline V CDR1 and CDR2: MDHEN, SYDVKM. The CDR3 DNA sequence: TGTGCCAGCAGTTTGCGGGGGGAGCCTAACTATGGCTACACCTTC. Translation gives CASSLRGEPNYGYTF.

This chain uses TRBV9 with TRBJ1-6, with D possibly TRBD1 on 6 matching bases. CDR3 size: 15 residues. The V end lost 0 bases, the J end lost 11 bases, and 15 bases lay between the germline ends. The germline V gene has CDR1 SGDLS and CDR2 YYNGEE. The CDR3 loop is CASSVEGVRGTPLHF. CDR3 in DNA: TGTGCCAGCAGCGTAGAGGGGGTTCGAGGAACACCCCTCCACTTT.

J is TRBJ1-1 and V is TRBV18; D possibly corresponds to TRBD1 (5 bases). This CDR3 is built from 15 residues. V shed 2 bases and J shed 1 base, with 11 bases lying between them. Germline assignment: CDR1 KGHSH and CDR2 LQKENI. The CDR3, as DNA: TGTGCCAGCTCACCAATGAAGGGGCCGAACACTGAAGCTTTCTTT. Translation: CASSPMKGPNTEAFF.

The chain recombines TRBV5-5 with TRBJ1-5, with a tentative D call TRBD1 (5 bases). Trimming took off 1 base at V and 0 bases at J, with 8 bases between the two ends. This CDR3 has 15 residues. The germline V gene encodes CDR1 SGHKS and CDR2 YYEKEE (reference sequence). The CDR3 nucleotides are TGTGCCAGCAGCTTGTCCGGGGGTAGCAATCAGCCCCAGCATTTT. Its translation is CASSLSGGSNQPQHF. Full variable domain (rest looked up from reference TRBV5-5 and TRBJ1-5): DAGVTQSPTHLIKTRGQQVTLRCSPISGHKSVSWYQQVLGQGPQFIFQYYEKEERGRGNFPDRFSARQFPNYSSELNVNALLLGDSALYLCASSLSGGSNQPQHFGDGTRLSIL.

The J gene is TRBJ2-3, the V gene TRBV5-1, with 8 bases identical to TRBD1. This CDR3 comprises 15 residues. CDR1 and CDR2 (germline): SGHRS, YFSETQ. V lost 4 bases and J lost 5; bases outside the gene matches: 9. The CDR3 DNA reads as TGCGCCAGCAGCGCTACCCAGGGGGCCGGAGATACGCAGTATTTT. It yields the protein CASSATQGAGDTQYF. Full variable domain (rest looked up from reference TRBV5-1 and TRBJ2-3): KAGVTQTPRYLIKTRGQQVTLSCSPISGHRSVSWYQQTPGQGLQFLFEYFSETQRNKGNFPGRFSGRQFSNSRSEMNVSTLELGDSALYLCASSATQGAGDTQYFGPGTRLTVL.

Remarks on this clone: The sample carries other DNA sequences with the same CDR3. V is TRBV5-1 and J is TRBJ1-6; D may be TRBD1 (6 bases). The CDR3 extends over 14 amino acids. The germline V gene encodes CDR1 SGHRS and CDR2 YFSETQ. The V and J ends lost 0 bases and 7 bases respectively, with 8 bases between them. The CDR3 DNA reads TGCGCCAGCAGCTTGGGGCAGGGGAATTCACCCCTCCACTTT. Translation gives CASSLGQGNSPLHF. Variable domain in full (rest from reference TRBV5-1 and TRBJ1-6): KAGVTQTPRYLIKTRGQQVTLSCSPISGHRSVSWYQQTPGQGLQFLFEYFSETQRNKGNFPGRFSGRQFSNSRSEMNVSTLELGDSALYLCASSLGQGNSPLHFGNGTRLTVT.

The V gene is TRBV5-1, the J gene TRBJ2-1, with 9 nucleotides matching TRBD2. Germline CDR1 reads SGHRS; CDR2 reads YFSETQ. The CDR3 consists of 15 residues. The V and J ends lost 0 bases and 10 bases, in that order; junction bases with no gene match: 8. CDR3 sequence: CASSLVGSGRREQFF. CDR3 bases: TGCGCCAGCAGCTTGGTGGGTAGCGGGAGACGGGAGCAGTTCTTC.

With regard to this clone: In the same sample, other DNA sequences code for this CDR3. The chain joins TRBV19 to TRBJ1-1; no clear D. The CDR3 totals 14 residues. Trimming cost V 3 bases and J 1 base, with 9 bases left between them. CDR1 and CDR2 from the germline V gene are LNHDA and SQIVND (reference sequence). The DNA for the CDR3 is TGTGCCAGTAGTATGGGCCAGACGAACACTGAAGCTTTCTTT. This encodes CASSMGQTNTEAFF.

The chain recombines TRBV9 with TRBJ2-1; TRBD2 matches 7 bases. The length of the CDR3 is 13 residues. Germline CDR1 and CDR2: SGDLS and YYNGEE. Unmatched junction bases numbered 9, after V lost 2 bases and J lost 13 bases. CDR3 sequence reads: CASSVTGRGLQFF. CDR3 DNA sequence: TGTGCCAGCAGCGTCACAGGACGGGGACTACAGTTCTTC.

The chain carries TRBV7-9 and TRBJ2-7; D ambiguous. The CDR3 length is 13 residues. The germline V gene has CDR1 SEHNR and CDR2 FQNEAQ (reference sequence). V was clipped by 2 bases and J by 2 bases, with 7 bases between them. The CDR3 loop reads CASSLLRPYEQYF. The CDR3 nucleotides are TGTGCCAGCAGCTTATTGCGGCCCTACGAGCAGTACTTC.

The J gene is TRBJ1-1, the V gene TRBV10-3; 12 positions agree with TRBD1. J gave up 0 bases and V 1 base, and 6 bases lay outside the gene matches. Germline values: CDR1 ENHRY, CDR2 SYGVKD. The CDR3 is 18 amino acids. The CDR3 loop is CAISELGTGGSVNTEAFF. DNA of the CDR3: TGTGCCATCAGTGAGTTGGGGACAGGGGGCTCGGTGAACACTGAAGCTTTCTTT.

This chain joins TRBV3-1 (or the pseudogene TRBV3-2) and TRBJ2-7, with 14 bases identical to TRBD2. Germline CDR1 is LGHDT and CDR2 is YNNKEL (reference sequence). The junction had 8 bases not matched to a gene; V was cut back by 2 bases and J by 5 bases. The length of the CDR3 is 17 residues. The CDR3 sequence is CASSQIRGTSGSDEQYF. Written as DNA, the CDR3 is TGTGCCAGCAGCCAAATTAGGGGGACTAGCGGGAGCGACGAGCAGTACTTC.

The chain links TRBV2 to TRBJ1-4; D is perhaps TRBD1 (5 bases). From germline, CDR1 is SNHLY and CDR2 FYNNEI. The CDR3 runs to 15 residues. Trimming cost V 1 base and J 8 bases, with 14 bases left between them. In DNA, the CDR3 is TGTGCCAGCAGTGAAGAGGGGCAGGGTGACGAAAAACTGTTTTTT. Its protein is CASSEEGQGDEKLFF.

The V gene is TRBV5-5, the J gene TRBJ2-1; TRBD1 matches at 7 bases. Trimming at V came to 4 bases and at J to 7 bases, leaving 2 bases not matched to a gene. Germline lookup yields CDR1 SGHKS and CDR2 YYEKEE (reference sequence). CDR3 length: 12 amino acids. The CDR3 sequence is CASSRRGNEQFF. DNA for the CDR3: TGTGCCAGCAGCCGCAGGGGGAATGAGCAGTTCTTC.

The rearrangement uses TRBV2 and TRBJ1-6, with 9 bases aligning to TRBD1. This CDR3 has 15 residues. Germline CDR1 and CDR2: SNHLY and FYNNEI. The ends lost 6 bases at V and 4 bases at J; junction bases unmatched: 4. The CDR3 DNA sequence: TGTGCCAGCAGGGACAGGGGAAAATATAATTCACCCCTCCACTTT. This translates into CASRDRGKYNSPLHF. The full variable domain, with the rest looked up from reference TRBV2 and TRBJ1-6, is EPEVTQTPSHQVTQMGQEVILRCVPISNHLYFYWYRQILGQKVEFLVSFYNNEISEKSEIFDDQFSVERPDGSNFTLKIRSTKLEDSAMYFCASRDRGKYNSPLHFGNGTRLTVT.

The V and J genes are TRBV28 and TRBJ2-7; D is ambiguous. V dropped 4 bases and J dropped 2 bases, with 9 bases sitting between them. The V gene's germline CDR1 is MDHEN and CDR2 SYDVKM. This CDR3 contains 13 residues. Here the CDR3 reads CASSSLEPYEQYF. CDR3 nucleotide sequence: TGTGCCAGCAGTTCCCTGGAGCCCTACGAGCAGTACTTC.

This clone has only a few counts. This chain joins TRBV24-1 and TRBJ2-3; D perhaps matches TRBD2 (6 bases). Germline values: CDR1 KGHDR, CDR2 SFDVKD. The V end was cut by 12 bases, the J end by 1 base, with 10 bases between. The CDR3 extends over 12 amino acids. The CDR3 DNA reads TGTGCCTCAGGGACTGGCACAGATACGCAGTATTTT. Translation: CASGTGTDTQYF.